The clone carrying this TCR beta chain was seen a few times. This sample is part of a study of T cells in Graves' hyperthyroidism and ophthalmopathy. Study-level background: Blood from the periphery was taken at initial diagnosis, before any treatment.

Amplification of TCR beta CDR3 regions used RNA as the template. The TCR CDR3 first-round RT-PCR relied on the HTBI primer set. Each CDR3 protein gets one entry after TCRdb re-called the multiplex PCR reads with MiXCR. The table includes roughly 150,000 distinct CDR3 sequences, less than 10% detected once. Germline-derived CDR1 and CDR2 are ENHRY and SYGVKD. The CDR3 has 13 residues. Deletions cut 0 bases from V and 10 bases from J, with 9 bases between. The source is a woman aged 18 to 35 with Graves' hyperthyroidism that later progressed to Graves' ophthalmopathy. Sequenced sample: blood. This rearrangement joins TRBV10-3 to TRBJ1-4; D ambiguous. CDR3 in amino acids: CAISESWEGKLFF. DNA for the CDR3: TGTGCCATCAGTGAGTCCTGGGAGGGAAAACTGTTTTTT.